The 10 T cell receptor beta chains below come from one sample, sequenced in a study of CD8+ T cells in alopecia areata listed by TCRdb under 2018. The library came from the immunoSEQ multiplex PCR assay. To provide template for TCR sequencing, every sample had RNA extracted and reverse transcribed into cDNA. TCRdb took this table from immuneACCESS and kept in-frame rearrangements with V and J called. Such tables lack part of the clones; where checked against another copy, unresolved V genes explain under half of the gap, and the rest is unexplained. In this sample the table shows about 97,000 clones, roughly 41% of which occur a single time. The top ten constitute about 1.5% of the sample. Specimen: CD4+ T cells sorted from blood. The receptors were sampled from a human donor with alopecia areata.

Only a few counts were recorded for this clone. CDR3 sequence: CATSRDLLMKFF. The CDR3 region has the DNA TGTGCCACCAGCAGAGATCTTCTGATGAAGTTCTTC. V usage is TRBV15 and J usage is TRBJ2-1, with D uncertain. The CDR3 sequence is 12 residues long. V was trimmed by 0 bases and J by 14 bases, leaving 11 bases between them. Germline V gene sequence: CDR1 LNHNV, CDR2 YYDKDF (reference sequence).

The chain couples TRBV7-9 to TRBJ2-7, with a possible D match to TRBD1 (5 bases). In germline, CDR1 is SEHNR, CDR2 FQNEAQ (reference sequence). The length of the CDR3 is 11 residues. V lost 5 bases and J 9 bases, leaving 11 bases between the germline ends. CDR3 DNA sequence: TGTGCCAGCAGCGTCGACAGTGTGCAGTACTTC. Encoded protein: CASSVDSVQYF. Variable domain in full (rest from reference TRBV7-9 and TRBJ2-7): DTGVSQNPRHKITKRGQNVTFRCDPISEHNRLYWYRQTLGQGPEFLTYFQNEAQLEKSRLLSDRFSAERPKGSFSTLEIQRTEQGDSAMYLCASSVDSVQYFGPGTRLTVT.

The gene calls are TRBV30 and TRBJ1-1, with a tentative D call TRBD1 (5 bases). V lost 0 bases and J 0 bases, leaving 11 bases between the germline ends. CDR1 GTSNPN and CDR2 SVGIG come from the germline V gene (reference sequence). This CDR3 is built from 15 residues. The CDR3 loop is CAWSVSLGLNTEAFF. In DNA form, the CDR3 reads TGTGCCTGGAGTGTATCCTTGGGACTGAACACTGAAGCTTTCTTT.

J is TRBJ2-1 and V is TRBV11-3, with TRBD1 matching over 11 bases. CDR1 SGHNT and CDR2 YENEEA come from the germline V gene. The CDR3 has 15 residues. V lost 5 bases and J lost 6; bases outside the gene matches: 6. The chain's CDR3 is CASSLRGTGGNEQFF. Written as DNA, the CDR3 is TGTGCCAGCAGCCTAAGGGGGACAGGGGGCAATGAGCAGTTCTTC.

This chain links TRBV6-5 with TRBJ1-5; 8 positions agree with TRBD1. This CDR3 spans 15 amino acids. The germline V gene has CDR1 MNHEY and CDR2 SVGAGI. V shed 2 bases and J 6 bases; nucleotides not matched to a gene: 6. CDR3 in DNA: TGTGCCAGCAGTTACGGGGGAACAGGGGGTCAGCCCCAGCATTTT. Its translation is CASSYGGTGGQPQHF.

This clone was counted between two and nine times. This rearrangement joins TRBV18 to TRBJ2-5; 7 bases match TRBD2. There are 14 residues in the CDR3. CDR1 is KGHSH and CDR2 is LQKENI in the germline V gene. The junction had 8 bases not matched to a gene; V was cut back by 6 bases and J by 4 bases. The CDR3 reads CASSRGGGGETQYF. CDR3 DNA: TGTGCCAGCTCGCGCGGCGGGGGAGGAGAGACCCAGTACTTC.

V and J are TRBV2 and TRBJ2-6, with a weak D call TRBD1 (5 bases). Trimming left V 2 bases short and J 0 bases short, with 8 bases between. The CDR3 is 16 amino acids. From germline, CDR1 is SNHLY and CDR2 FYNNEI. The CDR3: CASSELQGSGANVLTF. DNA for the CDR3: TGTGCCAGCAGTGAACTTCAGGGCTCTGGGGCCAACGTCCTGACTTTC.

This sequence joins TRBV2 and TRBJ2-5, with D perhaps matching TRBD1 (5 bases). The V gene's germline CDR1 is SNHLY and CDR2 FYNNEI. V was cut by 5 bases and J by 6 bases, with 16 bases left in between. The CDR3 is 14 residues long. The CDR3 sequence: CASSFQDSRKTQYF. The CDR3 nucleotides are TGTGCCAGCAGTTTCCAAGACAGTCGAAAGACCCAGTACTTC.

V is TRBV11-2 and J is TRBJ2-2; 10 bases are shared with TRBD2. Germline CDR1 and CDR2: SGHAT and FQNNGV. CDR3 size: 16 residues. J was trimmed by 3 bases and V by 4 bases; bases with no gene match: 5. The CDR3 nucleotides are TGTGCCAGCAGCTCAACTAGCGGGAAGGACACCGGGGAGCTGTTTTTT. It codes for CASSSTSGKDTGELFF.

Written as DNA, the CDR3 is TGTGCCTACCAGTACGGGAGAATGCACTATGGCTACACCTTC. Amino acid sequence: CAYQYGRMHYGYTF. The gene calls are TRBV30 and TRBJ1-2; no firm D call. The germline V and J ends were trimmed by 7 bases and 3 bases, with 18 bases remaining between them. The CDR3 runs to 14 residues. CDR1 and CDR2 (germline): GTSNPN, SVGIG (reference sequence).